Listed here is a single TCR beta chain. What it binds is not known. This CDR3 has 14 amino acids. The germline V gene encodes CDR1 SQVTM and CDR2 ANQGSEA. Trimming cost V 1 base and J 6 bases, with 16 bases left between them. Profiling relied on immunoSEQ multiplex PCR, and the TCRdb table lists in-frame clones only, not all of them. The data hold 500 to 600 clones, with about 22% observed a single time. The sample comes from a study of T cells in localized non-small cell lung cancer. General study results and limits: Appearance in adjacent lung was seen for a median approximately 60 of the top 100 tumor clones. Maximal T cell clonality occurred in uninvolved adjacent lung, with tumor ranking below it.

This clonotype was obtained from a male donor at least 60 years old with stage II lung adenocarcinoma. The J gene is TRBJ2-7, the V gene TRBV29-1; the D call may be TRBD1 or TRBD2 (5 bases each). Source: lung tumor tissue, taken before any cancer treatment. The CDR3 nucleotides are TGCAGCGTTGAAGGGCAGGGAGTTACGGCCGAGCAGTACTTC. Its protein product is CSVEGQGVTAEQYF.